The T cell receptor beta chain under discussion was sequenced for a study of PD-L1 blockade in urothelial cancer. Study background: Blood analysis took place 3 weeks (second dose) and 6 weeks after treatment start.

The germline V gene has CDR1 LNHDA and CDR2 SQIVND (reference sequence). V dropped 10 bases and J dropped 0 bases, with 13 bases sitting between them. The CDR3 consists of 14 residues. Regarding the study as a whole: Larger 3-week expansion of tumor-associated blood clones was seen in durable-benefit patients. Pretreatment blood TCR clonality under the median forecast improved survival.

On this clone itself: The antigen is not known.

Patients' urothelial carcinoma was locally advanced or metastatic. TCRdb's copy holds only in-frame clones and misses some; the assay was immunoSEQ multiplex PCR. The sample records under 130,000 clones, about 85% being singletons. The genes are TRBV19 and TRBJ1-3; weak D call: TRBD1 (5 bases). The TCR originated in a man aged 50 to 60 with urothelial cancer. Sequencing used PBMCs, obtained around atezolizumab (anti-PD-L1) treatment. In DNA, the CDR3 is TGTGCCACGGGAGACAGTCGCTCTGGAAACACCATATATTTT. The encoded protein is CATGDSRSGNTIYF.